The 9 T cell receptor beta chains reported below all come from one sample, sequenced in a study of identical twins. TCRdb reanalysed the 5' RACE reads using MiXCR and keeps one entry per CDR3 protein. The sample shows 1.5 million or so distinct CDR3 sequences, about 30% of them seen only once. The specimen was cord blood. The receptors derive from a newborn girl in good health.

This clonotype was seen a handful of times. This chain uses TRBV3-1 with TRBJ2-6; possibly TRBD1 for D (5 bases). This CDR3 region has 18 residues. V lost 1 base, J lost 3 bases, and 16 bases lay in between. Germline V gene data show CDR1 as LGHDT and CDR2 as YNNKEL (reference sequence). As DNA, the CDR3 is TGTGCCAGCAGCCAAGGACACCAGGGAAACGGTGGGGCCAACGTCCTGACTTTC. Its protein is CASSQGHQGNGGANVLTF.

This clonotype was counted many times. For the CDR3, the DNA is TGTGCCAGCAGTTCGACAGGGTGGTATGGCTACACCTTC. This translates into CASSSTGWYGYTF. The rearrangement joins TRBV27 to TRBJ1-2, with 7 bases that match TRBD1. Germline lookup yields CDR1 MNHEY and CDR2 SMNVEV (reference sequence). The junction had 4 bases not matched to a gene; V was cut back by 4 bases and J by 5 bases. The CDR3 covers 13 residues.

The genes are TRBV6-6 and TRBJ1-2; TRBD1 matches at 11 bases. With V trimmed by 4 bases and J by 5 bases, 3 bases remained unmatched. The germline V gene has CDR1 MNHNY and CDR2 SVGAGI (reference sequence). The CDR3 length is 14 residues. This chain's CDR3 is CASSWDRGEYGYTF. The CDR3, as DNA: TGTGCCAGCAGTTGGGACAGGGGGGAATATGGCTACACCTTC.

This clonotype was observed at least ten times. The V call is TRBV10-3, the J call TRBJ2-3, with 10 positions matching TRBD2. Per germline, CDR1 ENHRY and CDR2 SYGVKD. V lost 0 bases and J lost 2; bases outside the gene matches: 8. CDR3 length: 18 residues. CDR3 sequence: CAISESPPAGGITDTQYF. Here the CDR3 DNA reads TGTGCCATCAGTGAGTCGCCCCCAGCGGGGGGGATCACAGATACGCAGTATTTT.

CDR3 in DNA: TGTGCCAGCAGCCATGTAGCGGGGGGGCCTTCCCACGAGCAGTACTTC. Encoded protein: CASSHVAGGPSHEQYF. The chain is built from TRBV3-1 and TRBJ2-7; 11 bases align to TRBD2. The CDR3 is 16 residues long. Germline trimming cut 3 bases from V and 5 bases from J; bases unmatched to any gene: 9. Germline CDR1 is LGHDT and CDR2 is YNNKEL (reference sequence).

This chain uses TRBV14 with TRBJ2-7; 12 bases line up with TRBD2. The closer fit of TRBJ2-5 to the DNA end suggests the J call may be wrong. The CDR3 loop spans 18 amino acids. Per germline, CDR1 SGHDN and CDR2 FVKESK. DNA of the CDR3: TGTGCCAGCAGCCAAGGACTAGCGGGAGTGGGGCTCAGAGAGACCCAGTACTTC. It encodes CASSQGLAGVGLRETQYF.

V is TRBV19 and J is TRBJ2-4; 13 positions agree with TRBD2. V lost 4 bases and J lost 14; bases outside the gene matches: 5. Looked up from germline, CDR1 is LNHDA and CDR2 is SQIVND (reference sequence). The CDR3 is made up of 13 amino acids. This chain's CDR3 is CASSKGLAGAEYF. CDR3 in DNA: TGTGCCAGTAGTAAAGGACTAGCGGGGGCCGAGTACTTC.

The J gene is TRBJ2-7, the V gene TRBV7-2, with 14 bases matching TRBD2. CDR1 and CDR2 from the germline V gene are SGHTA and FQGNSA. The CDR3 length is 16 residues. The trim removed 0 bases at V and 7 bases at J, leaving 5 bases unmatched. The CDR3 DNA is TGTGCCAGCAGCTTAGCGGGGACTAGCGGGAGCTTTGAGCAGTACTTC. This codes for CASSLAGTSGSFEQYF.

As regards this clonotype: The junction does not match germline at one end; this may be a read error. This chain links TRBV5-1 with TRBJ2-3; TRBD2 matches at 14 bases. Germline CDR1 and CDR2: SGHRS and YFSETQ. The CDR3 length is 15 residues. The CDR3 nucleotides are TGCGCCAGCAGCGGGACTAGCGGGAGTGGAGATAAGCAGTATTTT. It translates to CASSGTSGSGDKQYF.